This TCR beta chain was captured by sequencing in a study of T-cell reconstitution after alpha-beta-depleted transplantation in children. The CDR3 sequence is 13 residues long. CDR1 DFQATT and CDR2 SNEGSKA come from the germline V gene (reference sequence). J gave up 5 bases and V 1 base, and 3 bases lay outside the gene matches. Preparing the TCRbeta library involved the use of unique molecular identifiers. In TCRdb, the PCR reads were re-called with MiXCR into one record per CDR3 protein. The table records fewer than 700,000 distinct CDR3 sequences, 10% to 15% of them present only once. This clonotype was observed a handful of times.

The specimen comprised PBMCs, mostly from graft donor cells, sampled 360 days after TCRalphabeta/CD19-depleted stem cell transplant. The rearrangement joins TRBV20-1 to TRBJ2-3; 7 bases line up with TRBD2. This receptor was taken from a male patient aged 10 to 17 who had a stem cell transplant for acute myeloid leukemia, so the T cells may come from the graft donor. The CDR3 sequence is CSARVSSGDTQYF. For the CDR3, the DNA is TGCAGTGCTAGAGTGTCTAGCGGAGATACGCAGTATTTT.